The 9 T cell receptor beta chains below were found in one sample sequenced in a study of blood T cell repertoires in COVID-19. TCRdb's table, derived via immunoSEQ multiplex PCR, lists solely in-frame clones and lacks some. The top ten hold 1.9% of the sample, which has under 400,000 clones, about 89% seen once. Source material: PBMCs or T cells enriched from blood (not recorded which). These receptors were obtained from a man aged 35 to 55 in a cohort exposed to, infected with or recovered from COVID-19 (not recorded which).

The chain recombines TRBV10-2 with TRBJ2-4; TRBD2 matches 11 bases. Germline V CDR1 and CDR2: WSHSY, SAAADI. This CDR3 is 17 amino acids long. Trimming took 2 bases from V and 5 from J; bases not matched to a gene: 8. As DNA, the CDR3 is TGCGCCAGCAGTGAGCTCGGGACTAGCGGAAGACAAAACATTCAGTACTTC. This gives the protein CASSELGTSGRQNIQYF.

A word on this clone: Other DNA sequences in this sample translate to the same CDR3. The rearrangement links TRBV28 to TRBJ2-7; TRBD2 agrees at 7 bases. Germline V gives CDR1 MDHEN, CDR2 SYDVKM. The length of the CDR3 is 13 residues. V trimming: 3 bases; J trimming: 4 bases; junction bases outside the gene matches: 3. CDR3 DNA sequence: TGTGCCAGCAGTTTTGGGGGGGGTTACGAGCAGTACTTC. Its translation: CASSFGGGYEQYF.

The table lists this clone with a few counts. The chain carries TRBV19 and TRBJ2-6; 9 bases map to TRBD2. Germline CDR1 reads LNHDA; CDR2 reads SQIVND (reference sequence). V trimming: 5 bases; J trimming: 0 bases; junction bases outside the gene matches: 11. This CDR3 spans 19 amino acids. The CDR3 sequence is CASSSISGRSLSGANVLTF. The CDR3 nucleotides are TGTGCCAGTAGTTCGATAAGCGGGAGGTCCCTCTCTGGGGCCAACGTCCTGACTTTC.

V gene TRBV25-1 combines with J gene TRBJ2-5, with TRBD1 matching 7 bases. From germline, CDR1 is MGHDK and CDR2 SYGVNS. The CDR3 sequence is 15 residues long. The trim removed 4 bases at V and 5 bases at J, leaving 10 bases unmatched. The CDR3 bases are TGTGCCAGCAGTGGGGCCGACAGGGCGTGGGAGACCCAGTACTTC. This codes for CASSGADRAWETQYF.

V gene TRBV24-1 combines with J gene TRBJ2-1, with D possibly TRBD2 on 6 matching bases. The germline V and J ends were trimmed by 3 bases and 4 bases, with 12 bases remaining between them. The CDR3 runs 15 residues. Germline values: CDR1 KGHDR, CDR2 SFDVKD. CDR3 residues: CATSDAGGEYNEQFF. CDR3 bases: TGTGCCACCAGTGATGCCGGAGGGGAATACAATGAGCAGTTCTTC.

The chain links TRBV5-1 to TRBJ2-1, with D possibly TRBD1 on 5 matching bases. V gave up 4 bases and J gave up 0 bases, with 14 bases separating them. CDR1 is SGHRS, CDR2 YFSETQ, per germline. The CDR3 runs 16 residues. The CDR3 here is CASSRQSSSSYNEQFF. The CDR3 nucleotides read TGCGCCAGCAGCAGACAGAGCTCAAGCTCCTACAATGAGCAGTTCTTC. Variable domain in full (rest from reference TRBV5-1 and TRBJ2-1): KAGVTQTPRYLIKTRGQQVTLSCSPISGHRSVSWYQQTPGQGLQFLFEYFSETQRNKGNFPGRFSGRQFSNSRSEMNVSTLELGDSALYLCASSRQSSSSYNEQFFGPGTRLTVL.

This sequence joins TRBV6-5 and TRBJ2-5; 9 bases are shared with TRBD1. The V gene's germline CDR1 is MNHEY and CDR2 SVGAGI. The CDR3 length is 15 residues. V gave up 0 bases and J gave up 4 bases; unmatched junction bases: 3. The CDR3 DNA follows: TGTGCCAGCAGTTACTCCGTGGGACAGGGAGAGACCCAGTACTTC. It translates to CASSYSVGQGETQYF.

The chain recombines TRBV6-5 with TRBJ2-7; 7 bases are a match to TRBD2. This CDR3 spans 14 amino acids. Losses at the gene ends were 8 bases for V and 0 bases for J; bases not matched to a gene: 7. Germline lookup yields CDR1 MNHEY and CDR2 SVGAGI. CDR3 sequence reads: CASHRGGSSYEQYF. The CDR3 nucleotides read TGTGCCAGCCACCGCGGGGGAAGCTCCTACGAGCAGTACTTC.

In nucleotides, the CDR3 is TGTGCCAGCCACCTGGACAGGGGATACGAGCAGTACTTC. It translates to CASHLDRGYEQYF. The J gene is TRBJ2-7, the V gene TRBV6-5; 9 positions agree with TRBD1. The germline gives CDR1 MNHEY, CDR2 SVGAGI. The CDR3 is made up of 13 amino acids. V gave up 8 bases and J gave up 4 bases; unmatched junction bases: 6.